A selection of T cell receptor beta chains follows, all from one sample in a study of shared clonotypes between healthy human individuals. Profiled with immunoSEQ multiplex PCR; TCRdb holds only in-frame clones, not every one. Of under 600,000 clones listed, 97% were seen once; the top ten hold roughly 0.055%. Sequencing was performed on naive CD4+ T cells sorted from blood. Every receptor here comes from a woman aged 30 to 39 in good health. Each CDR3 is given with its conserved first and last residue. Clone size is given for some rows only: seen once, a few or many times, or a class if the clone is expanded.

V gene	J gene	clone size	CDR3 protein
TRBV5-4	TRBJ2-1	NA	CASSLELAGVNEQFF
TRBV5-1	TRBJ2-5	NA	CASSLAGTSNPETQYF
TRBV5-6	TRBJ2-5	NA	CASRIAGAETQYF
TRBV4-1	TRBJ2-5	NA	CASSQGGASGRGETQYF
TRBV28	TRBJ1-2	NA	CASSSTGGGAYGYTF
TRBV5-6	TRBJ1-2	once	CASSPSLGSYSHGYTF
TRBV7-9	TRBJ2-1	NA	CASSHGLAPSRNEQFF
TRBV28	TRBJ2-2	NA	CASRRTGGTGELFF
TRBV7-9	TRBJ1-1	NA	CASSPLGADTEAFF
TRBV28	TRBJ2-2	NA	CASRRTDSGATGELFF
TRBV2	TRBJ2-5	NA	CASSVSSGQETQYF
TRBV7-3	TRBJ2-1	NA	CASSLEGGGYNEQFF
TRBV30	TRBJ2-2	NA	CAWAGGKATGELFF
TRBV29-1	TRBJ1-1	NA	CSVKDRGGTEAFF
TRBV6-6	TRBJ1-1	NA	CASRSTENTEAFF
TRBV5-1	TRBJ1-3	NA	CASSAGRTDSGNTIYF
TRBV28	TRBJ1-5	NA	CASSLGQWGNQPQHF
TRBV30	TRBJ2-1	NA	CAWSVLGGGGNEQFF
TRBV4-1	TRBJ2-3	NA	CASSPDGGGPPDTQYF
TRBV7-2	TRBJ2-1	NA	CASSLGTSAYNEQFF
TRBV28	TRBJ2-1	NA	CASSLRNEQFF
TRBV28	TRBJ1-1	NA	CASSPKTGVVWGGTEAFF
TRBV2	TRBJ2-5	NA	CASSEVLASLQETQYF
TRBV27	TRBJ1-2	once	CASRPYETGDSNYGYTF
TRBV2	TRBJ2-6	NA	CATSDDSGANVLTF
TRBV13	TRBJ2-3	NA	CASRPTRITDTQYF
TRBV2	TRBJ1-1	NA	CASKKGMNTEAFF
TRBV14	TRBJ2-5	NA	CASSQVGREETQYF
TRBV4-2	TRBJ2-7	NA	CASSQQTSGSDKYEQYF
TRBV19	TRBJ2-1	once	CASSIRTGYNEQFF
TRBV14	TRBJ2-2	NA	CASSQGVFGELFF
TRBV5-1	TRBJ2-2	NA	CASSLAGRDTGELFF
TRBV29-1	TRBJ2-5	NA	CSVVTSGEETQYF